This T cell receptor beta chain came from a study of T-cell reconstitution after alpha-beta-depleted transplantation in children. Study results and caveats: High day-60 TCRbeta diversity in some patients came from surviving recipient T cells and thymic progenitors.

This clonotype was observed at least ten times. Its target is unknown. Germline CDR1 reads SGHVS; CDR2 reads FQNEAQ. The CDR3 runs to 20 residues. The trim removed 4 bases at V and 6 bases at J, leaving 24 bases unmatched. Unique molecular identifiers were used in preparing the TCRbeta library. From the PCR reads, TCRdb called clonotypes with MiXCR, one entry per CDR3 protein. The sample records hundreds of thousands of distinct CDR3 sequences, 13% being singletons. The TCR sequence derives from a male patient between 10 and 17 years old who had a stem cell transplant for acute myeloid leukemia, so the T cells may come from the graft donor. Source: PBMCs, mostly from graft donor cells, taken 360 days after TCRalphabeta/CD19-depleted stem cell transplant. The rearrangement uses TRBV7-8 and TRBJ2-3, with 8 bases identical to TRBD1. The CDR3 DNA sequence: TGTGCCAGCAGCTCCTCGTTAGCCGCAGGGGGCTTTGGTTCCGGTGATACGCAGTATTTT. It codes for CASSSSLAAGGFGSGDTQYF.